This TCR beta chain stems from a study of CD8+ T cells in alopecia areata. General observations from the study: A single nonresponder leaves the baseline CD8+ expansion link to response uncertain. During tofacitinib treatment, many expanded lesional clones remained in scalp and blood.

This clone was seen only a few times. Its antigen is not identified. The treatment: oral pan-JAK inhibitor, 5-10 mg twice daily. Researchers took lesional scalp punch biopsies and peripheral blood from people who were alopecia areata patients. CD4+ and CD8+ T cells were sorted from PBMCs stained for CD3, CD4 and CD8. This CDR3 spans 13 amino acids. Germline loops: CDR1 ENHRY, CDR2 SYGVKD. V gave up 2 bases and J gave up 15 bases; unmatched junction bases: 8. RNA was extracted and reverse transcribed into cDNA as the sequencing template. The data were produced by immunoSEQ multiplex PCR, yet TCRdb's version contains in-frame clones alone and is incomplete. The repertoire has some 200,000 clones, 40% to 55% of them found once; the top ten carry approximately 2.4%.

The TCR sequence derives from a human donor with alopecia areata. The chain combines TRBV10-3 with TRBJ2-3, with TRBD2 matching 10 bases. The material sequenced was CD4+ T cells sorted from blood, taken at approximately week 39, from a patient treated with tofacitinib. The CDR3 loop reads CAISEESGRAFYF. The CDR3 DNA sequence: TGTGCCATCAGTGAGGAGAGCGGGAGGGCCTTTTATTTT.